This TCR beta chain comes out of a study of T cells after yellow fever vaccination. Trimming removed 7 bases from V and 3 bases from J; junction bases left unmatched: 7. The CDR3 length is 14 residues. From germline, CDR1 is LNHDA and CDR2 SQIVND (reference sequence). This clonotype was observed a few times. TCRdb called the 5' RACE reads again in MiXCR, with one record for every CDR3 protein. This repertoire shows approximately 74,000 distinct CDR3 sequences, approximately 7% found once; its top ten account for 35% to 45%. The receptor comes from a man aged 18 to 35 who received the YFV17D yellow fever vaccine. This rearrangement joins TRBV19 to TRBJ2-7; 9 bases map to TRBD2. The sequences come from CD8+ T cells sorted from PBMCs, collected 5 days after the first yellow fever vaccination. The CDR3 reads CASKEAGGLYEQYF. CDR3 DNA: TGTGCCAGTAAGGAGGCGGGGGGGCTCTACGAGCAGTACTTC. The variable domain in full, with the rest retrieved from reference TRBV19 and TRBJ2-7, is DGGITQSPKYLFRKEGQNVTLSCEQNLNHDAMYWYRQDPGQGLRLIYYSQIVNDFQKGDIAEGYSVSREKKESFPLTVTSAQKNPTAFYLCASKEAGGLYEQYFGPGTRLTVT.